Sequencing of this T cell receptor beta chain was carried out in a study of shared clonotypes between healthy human individuals. For the study at large: A donor's plate count was three for CD4 naive and three for CD4 memory; CD8 naive had two and CD8 memory one. Notes on the study in general: Sharing of clonotypes among donors was expected to vary with sequencing depth.

This clone was observed a few times. The antigen remains undetermined. J lost 3 bases, V lost 7 bases, and 8 bases had no gene match. The CDR3 totals 14 residues. Germline lookup yields CDR1 SEHNR and CDR2 FQNEAQ (reference sequence). CD45RO-negative CD8 cells positively selected for CCR7 made up the naive population, which excluded terminally differentiated effector memory CD45RA+ cells. Sequenced by immunoSEQ multiplex PCR; TCRdb stores in-frame clones only, minus some. Counted here are some 2,000,000 clones, about 95% occurring once; the ten biggest clones make up approximately 1.2%. This receptor was obtained from a man aged 18 to 30 in good health. Material: naive CD8+ T cells sorted from blood. V and J are TRBV7-9 and TRBJ2-7, with 8 bases identical to TRBD2. The CDR3 nucleotides read TGTGCCAGCAACCCGGGGGGGCTGTTCTACGAGCAGTACTTC. Amino acid sequence: CASNPGGLFYEQYF. Complete variable domain (other parts from reference TRBV7-9 and TRBJ2-7): DTGVSQNPRHKITKRGQNVTFRCDPISEHNRLYWYRQTLGQGPEFLTYFQNEAQLEKSRLLSDRFSAERPKGSFSTLEIQRTEQGDSAMYLCASNPGGLFYEQYFGPGTRLTVT.